What follows is one T cell receptor beta chain and its context. The sample comes from a study of blood T cell repertoires in COVID-19. The wider study: The study drew acute and convalescent COVID-19 samples from the United States, Italy and Spain. From T cells, B-cell-depleted T cells, or PBMCs came the material, which was cDNA or gDNA.

From germline, CDR1 is LGHNA and CDR2 YSLEER. V was trimmed by 4 bases and J by 10 bases, leaving 14 bases between them. This CDR3 region has 14 residues. Per the original data handling: Quantification of nucleated cells was approximated via reference gene primer amplification. Clones were read by immunoSEQ multiplex PCR, and TCRdb kept only the in-frame ones, dropping some. V, J and clone size are those of that table, while D and trimming were read from the DNA. The repertoire includes 65,000 to 80,000 clones, around 90% of them detected once, and over 4% sits in the top ten. This clonotype originated in a man aged 45-65 years with active COVID-19. The specimen was peripheral blood. V and J are TRBV4-3 and TRBJ1-6; D is possibly TRBD1 (6 bases). The CDR3 nucleotides are TGCGCCAGCAGCCCCGCCGACAGGACGTCACCCCTCCACTTT. Amino acid sequence: CASSPADRTSPLHF.